These T cell receptor beta chains were read from a single sample in a study of T-cell memory formation after mild COVID-19. TCRdb redid the calling of the 5' RACE reads with MiXCR, one entry per CDR3 protein. The repertoire has nearly 200,000 distinct CDR3 sequences, around 18% of them found once; the top ten carry 2.4%. The sequencing input was PBMCs or a T cell subset sorted from them (not recorded which). The receptors were sampled from an adult woman who had mild COVID-19 (a few samples of this study predate the infection). Cell type and time point are not known. Each CDR3 is given with its conserved first and last residue. The order of the fields is J gene, clone size, D gene, CDR3 length, V gene, CDR3 protein, CDR3 DNA. D genes are given only for firm matches. Where a row states a size, it is once, few, many or the class of an expanded clone; other rows omit it.

TRBJ1-5	.	.	15	TRBV19	CASSIGGGNNQPQHF	TGTGCCAGTAGTATAGGGGGAGGGAACAATCAGCCCCAGCATTTT
TRBJ1-5	.	.	11	TRBV19	CASGVNQPQHF	TGTGCCAGTGGGGTGAATCAGCCCCAGCATTTT
TRBJ2-3	many	TRBD1	14	TRBV5-8	CASTRAGGYDTQYF	TGTGCCAGCACCCGGGCAGGGGGTTACGATACGCAGTATTTT
TRBJ2-3	.	TRBD2	15	TRBV7-6	CASSSQGGGTDTQYF	TGTGCCAGCAGCTCCCAGGGCGGGGGGACAGATACGCAGTATTTT
TRBJ1-1	few	.	15	TRBV10-3	CAISEAWGSSTEAFF	TGTGCCATCAGTGAAGCTTGGGGATCCTCCACTGAAGCTTTCTTT
TRBJ2-1	few	.	16	TRBV24-1	CATSDRTARRYNEQFF	TGTGCCACCAGTGATCGGACCGCCCGGCGGTACAATGAGCAGTTCTTC
TRBJ2-3	.	TRBD2	14	TRBV10-3	CAIRGTTHTDTQYF	TGTGCCATCAGGGGGACTACCCACACAGATACGCAGTATTTT
TRBJ2-1	.	.	14	TRBV10-3	CAISEPLGNNEQFF	TGTGCCATCAGTGAGCCTCTAGGGAACAATGAGCAGTTCTTC
TRBJ2-1	few	TRBD2	15	TRBV7-6	CASSLVGLAGDEQFF	TGTGCCAGCTCTTTGGTCGGACTAGCGGGAGATGAGCAGTTCTTC
TRBJ2-3	.	.	13	TRBV29-1	CSSLTGRSDTQYF	TGCAGCTCCCTGACAGGGAGGTCAGATACGCAGTATTTT